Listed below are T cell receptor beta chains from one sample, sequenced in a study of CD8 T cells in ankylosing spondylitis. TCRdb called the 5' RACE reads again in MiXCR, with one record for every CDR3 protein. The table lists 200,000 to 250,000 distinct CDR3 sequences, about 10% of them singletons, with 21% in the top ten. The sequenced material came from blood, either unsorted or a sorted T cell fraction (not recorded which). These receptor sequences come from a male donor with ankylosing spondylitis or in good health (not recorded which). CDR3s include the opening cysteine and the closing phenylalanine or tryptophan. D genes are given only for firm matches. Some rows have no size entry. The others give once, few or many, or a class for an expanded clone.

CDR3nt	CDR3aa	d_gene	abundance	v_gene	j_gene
TGTGCCAGCAGCTTAGAAGCGGGTTCTGGTTTGAGCAATCAGCCCCAGCATTTT	CASSLEAGSGLSNQPQHF	-	-	TRBV7-6	TRBJ1-5
TGTGCCAGCAGCCCCATGGTTGCAGAAATGAACACTGAAGCTTTCTTT	CASSPMVAEMNTEAFF	-	many	TRBV7-2	TRBJ1-1
TGTGCCAGCAGTTGGACGGGAAAGACGCAGTATTTT	CASSWTGKTQYF	-	-	TRBV27	TRBJ2-3
TGCAGTGCTAGCGCTAGCGGCCAAGAGACCCAGTACTTC	CSASASGQETQYF	TRBD2	few	TRBV20-1	TRBJ2-5
TGTGCCACCAGTGATAATACAGGGGGCATATTCTTC	CATSDNTGGIFF	TRBD1	many	TRBV24-1	TRBJ2-1
TGTGCCATATCGCTTGTGGTTAGCAATCAGCCCCAGCATTTT	CAISLVVSNQPQHF	-	many	TRBV6-1	TRBJ1-5
TGTGCCACCAGCACCCCTACCGGACTAGCGGGGGGGCATTCTACAGATACGCAGTATTTT	CATSTPTGLAGGHSTDTQYF	TRBD2	-	TRBV15	TRBJ2-3
TGCAGTGCGACCGGGACAGGGGCTACAGATACGCAGTATTTT	CSATGTGATDTQYF	TRBD1	many	TRBV20-1	TRBJ2-3
TGCAGTGCTAGCAAGGAGGGCCCCGGTACAGATACGCAGTATTTT	CSASKEGPGTDTQYF	-	many	TRBV20-1	TRBJ2-3
TGTGCCAGCAGTGCAGGGGATCAGCCCCAGCATTTT	CASSAGDQPQHF	-	-	TRBV28	TRBJ1-5
TGCAGCGTCTTGACAGGGGAGTACGACGAGCAGTACTTC	CSVLTGEYDEQYF	TRBD1	many	TRBV29-1	TRBJ2-7
TGCAGTGCTAGAAACAGGGTGTCGAGCGAGCAGTACTTC	CSARNRVSSEQYF	-	-	TRBV20-1	TRBJ2-7
TGTGCCAGCAGCCCAGAGAGGGGGCAAGGCTACACCTTC	CASSPERGQGYTF	TRBD1	-	TRBV12-3/TRBV12-4	TRBJ1-2
TGTGCCAGCAGCCAAGCGGGGGATATCTACAATGAGCAGTTCTTC	CASSQAGDIYNEQFF	TRBD2	-	TRBV6-2/TRBV6-3	TRBJ2-1
TGTGCCAGCAGCTTTGGGGACAGGAATTCACCCCTCCACTTT	CASSFGDRNSPLHF	TRBD1	many	TRBV7-8	TRBJ1-6
TGTGCCAGCAGCCCCCTACAGGGGGTTTGGGGGGAGCTGTTTTTT	CASSPLQGVWGELFF	TRBD1	many	TRBV3-1	TRBJ2-2
TGTGCCAGCAGTGAAGAATTTGGCGGGGTGGAGACCCAGTACTTC	CASSEEFGGVETQYF	-	few	TRBV6-1	TRBJ2-5
TGTGCCAGCAGCCAAACCTCGGGACAGCCAAGTTTT	CASSQTSGQPSF	TRBD1	many	TRBV7-9	TRBJ1-4
TGCGCCAGCAGCTTGACCTTCCTCTCTGGAAACACCATATATTTT	CASSLTFLSGNTIYF	-	few	TRBV5-1	TRBJ1-3
TGCGCCAGCAGCTTGGCCCCAGGAGAGTTTAATGAGCAGTTCTTC	CASSLAPGEFNEQFF	-	many	TRBV5-1	TRBJ2-1
TGCGCCAGCACCTTTTGGCCAGGGGAAGCCAACGTCCTGACTTTC	CASTFWPGEANVLTF	-	few	TRBV5-1	TRBJ2-6
TGCGCCAGCAGCTTCGGGTCAGAGACCCAGTACTTC	CASSFGSETQYF	-	many	TRBV5-1	TRBJ2-5
TGTGCCAGCAGCGGGACAGGGGAAAACATTCAGTACTTC	CASSGTGENIQYF	TRBD1	many	TRBV27	TRBJ2-4
TGCGCCAGCAGCTTGGAAGGCAGGACTTCGGCAGATACGCAGTATTTT	CASSLEGRTSADTQYF	-	many	TRBV5-1	TRBJ2-3
TGTGCCAGCGTCCCGCGGGGAGACTCCTACGAGCAGTACTTC	CASVPRGDSYEQYF	-	-	TRBV28	TRBJ2-7
TGCGCCAGCAGCTTGTACAGGGGGAACGACGAGCAGTACTTC	CASSLYRGNDEQYF	TRBD1	many	TRBV5-1	TRBJ2-7
TGTGCCAGCAGCGCCGACAGGGGTGGGGCCAACGTCCTGACTTTC	CASSADRGGANVLTF	TRBD1	many	TRBV7-2	TRBJ2-6
TGTGCCAGCAGCCAAGTACCCCAGGGGGCTGAAGCTTTCTTT	CASSQVPQGAEAFF	TRBD1	many	TRBV3-1	TRBJ1-1
TGTGCCATCAGTGCCAGGAAAAACACCGGGGAGCTGTTTTTT	CAISARKNTGELFF	-	many	TRBV10-3	TRBJ2-2
TGTGCCAGCAGACTTAGCGGGGACACAGATACGCAGTATTTT	CASRLSGDTDTQYF	TRBD2	-	TRBV7-2	TRBJ2-3
TGTGCCAGCAGTTTCCAGGGGGCCGGGGATGTTGAAGCTTTCTTT	CASSFQGAGDVEAFF	TRBD1	many	TRBV12-3/TRBV12-4	TRBJ1-1
TGTGCCAGCAGCGCCACGGACAGGGCGCGGGGGTTAAGAAATTCACCCCTCCACTTT	CASSATDRARGLRNSPLHF	TRBD1	-	TRBV9	TRBJ1-6
TGCGCCAGCAGCTTGACAGGGGGCGCTTGGGATACGCAGTATTTT	CASSLTGGAWDTQYF	TRBD1	many	TRBV5-1	TRBJ2-3